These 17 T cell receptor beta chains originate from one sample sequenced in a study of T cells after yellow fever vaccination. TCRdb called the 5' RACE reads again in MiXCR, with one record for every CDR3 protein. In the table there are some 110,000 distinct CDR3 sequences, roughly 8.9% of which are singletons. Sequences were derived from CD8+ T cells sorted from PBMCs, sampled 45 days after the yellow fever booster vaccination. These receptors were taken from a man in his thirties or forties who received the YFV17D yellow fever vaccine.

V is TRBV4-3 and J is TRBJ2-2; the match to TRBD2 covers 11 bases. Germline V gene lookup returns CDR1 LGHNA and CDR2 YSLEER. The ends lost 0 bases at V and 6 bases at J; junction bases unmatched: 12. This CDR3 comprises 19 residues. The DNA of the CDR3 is TGCGCCAGCAGCCAAGACCCCCTGACTAGCGGGACGGCCGCCGGGGAGCTGTTTTTT. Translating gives CASSQDPLTSGTAAGELFF.

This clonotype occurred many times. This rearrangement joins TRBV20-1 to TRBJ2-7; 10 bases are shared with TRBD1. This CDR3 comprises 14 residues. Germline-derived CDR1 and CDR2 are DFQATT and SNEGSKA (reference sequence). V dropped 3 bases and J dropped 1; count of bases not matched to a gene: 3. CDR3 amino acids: CSASPGQGSYEQYF. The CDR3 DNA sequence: TGCAGTGCTAGTCCGGGACAGGGGTCCTACGAGCAGTACTTC.

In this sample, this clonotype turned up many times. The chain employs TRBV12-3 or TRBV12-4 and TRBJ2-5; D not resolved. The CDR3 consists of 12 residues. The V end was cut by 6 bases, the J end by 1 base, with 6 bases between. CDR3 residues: CASSRAQETQYF. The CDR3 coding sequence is TGTGCCAGCAGCCGGGCCCAAGAGACCCAGTACTTC.

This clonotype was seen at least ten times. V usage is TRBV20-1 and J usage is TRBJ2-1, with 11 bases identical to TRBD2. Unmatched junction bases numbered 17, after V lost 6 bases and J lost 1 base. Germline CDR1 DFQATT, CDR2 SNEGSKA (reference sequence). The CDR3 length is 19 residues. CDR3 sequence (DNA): TGCAGTGCCCGAGAGGTTAGGACTAGCGGGCCTGAGTCCTACAATGAGCAGTTCTTC. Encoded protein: CSAREVRTSGPESYNEQFF.

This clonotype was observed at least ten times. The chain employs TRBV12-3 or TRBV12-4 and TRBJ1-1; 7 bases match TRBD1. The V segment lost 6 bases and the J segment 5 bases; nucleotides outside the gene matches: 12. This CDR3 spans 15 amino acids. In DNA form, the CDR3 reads TGTGCCAGCAGCAATGCCCTCGAGGGGGCGACTGAAGCTTTCTTT. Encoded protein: CASSNALEGATEAFF.

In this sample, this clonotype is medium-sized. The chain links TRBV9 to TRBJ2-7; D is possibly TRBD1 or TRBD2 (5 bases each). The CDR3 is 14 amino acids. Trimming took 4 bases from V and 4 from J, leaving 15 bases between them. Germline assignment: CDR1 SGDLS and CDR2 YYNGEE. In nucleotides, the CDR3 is TGTGCCAGCAGCCCCGGGACCTCGGGGTACGAGCAGTACTTC. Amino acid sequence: CASSPGTSGYEQYF.

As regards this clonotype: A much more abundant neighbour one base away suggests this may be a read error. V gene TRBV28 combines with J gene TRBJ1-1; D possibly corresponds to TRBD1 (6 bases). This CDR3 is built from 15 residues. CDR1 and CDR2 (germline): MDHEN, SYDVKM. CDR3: CTSSSNRESDTEAFF. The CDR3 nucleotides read TGTACCAGCAGTTCCAACAGGGAGTCGGACACTGAAGCTTTCTTT.

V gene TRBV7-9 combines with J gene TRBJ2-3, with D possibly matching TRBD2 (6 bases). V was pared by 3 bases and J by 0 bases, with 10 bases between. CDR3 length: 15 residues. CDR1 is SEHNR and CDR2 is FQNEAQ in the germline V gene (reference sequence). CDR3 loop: CASSFQAGSTDTQYF. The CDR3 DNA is TGTGCCAGCAGCTTTCAAGCGGGTAGCACAGATACGCAGTATTTT.

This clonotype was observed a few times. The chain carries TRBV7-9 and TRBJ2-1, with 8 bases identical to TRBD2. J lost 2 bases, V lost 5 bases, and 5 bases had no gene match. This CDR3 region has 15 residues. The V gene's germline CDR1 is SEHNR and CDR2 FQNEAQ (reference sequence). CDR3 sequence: CASSVMGLAYNEQFF. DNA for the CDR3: TGTGCCAGCAGCGTTATGGGACTAGCCTACAATGAGCAGTTCTTC.

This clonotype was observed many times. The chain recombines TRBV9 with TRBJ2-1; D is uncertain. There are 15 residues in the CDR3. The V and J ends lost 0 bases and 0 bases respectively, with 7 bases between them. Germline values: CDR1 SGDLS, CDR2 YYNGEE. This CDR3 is CASSVGISSYNEQFF. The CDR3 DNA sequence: TGTGCCAGCAGCGTAGGGATTAGCTCCTACAATGAGCAGTTCTTC.

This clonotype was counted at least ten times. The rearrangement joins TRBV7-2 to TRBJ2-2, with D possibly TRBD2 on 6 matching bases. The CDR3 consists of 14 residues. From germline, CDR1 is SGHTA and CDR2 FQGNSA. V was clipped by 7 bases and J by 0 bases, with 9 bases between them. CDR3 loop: CASTLATNTGELFF. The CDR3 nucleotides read TGTGCCAGCACCCTAGCGACGAACACCGGGGAGCTGTTTTTT. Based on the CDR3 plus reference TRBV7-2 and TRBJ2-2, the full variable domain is GAGVSQSPSNKVTEKGKDVELRCDPISGHTALYWYRQSLGQGLEFLIYFQGNSAPDKSGLPSDRFSAERTGGSVSTLTIQRTQQEDSAVYLCASTLATNTGELFFGEGSRLTVL.

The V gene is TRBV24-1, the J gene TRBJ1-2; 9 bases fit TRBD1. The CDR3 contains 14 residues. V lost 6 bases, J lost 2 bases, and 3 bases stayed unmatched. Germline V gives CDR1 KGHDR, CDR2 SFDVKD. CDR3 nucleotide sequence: TGTGCCACCAGTAGAGGACAGGGGAACTATGGCTACACCTTC. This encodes CATSRGQGNYGYTF.

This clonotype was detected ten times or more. Here the CDR3 DNA reads TGCAGCGGCTCTAGCGGGAGCATCTATGAGCAGTTCTTC. Residues: CSGSSGSIYEQFF. The chain links TRBV29-1 to TRBJ2-1, with 10 bases matching TRBD2. Germline V gene data show CDR1 as SQVTM and CDR2 as ANQGSEA. J was trimmed by 8 bases and V by 7 bases; bases with no gene match: 8. The CDR3 runs 13 residues.

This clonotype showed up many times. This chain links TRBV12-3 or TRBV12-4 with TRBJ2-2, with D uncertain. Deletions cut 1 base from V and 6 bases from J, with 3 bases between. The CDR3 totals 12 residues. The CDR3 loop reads CASSLVAGELFF. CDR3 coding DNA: TGTGCCAGCAGTTTAGTGGCCGGGGAGCTGTTTTTT.

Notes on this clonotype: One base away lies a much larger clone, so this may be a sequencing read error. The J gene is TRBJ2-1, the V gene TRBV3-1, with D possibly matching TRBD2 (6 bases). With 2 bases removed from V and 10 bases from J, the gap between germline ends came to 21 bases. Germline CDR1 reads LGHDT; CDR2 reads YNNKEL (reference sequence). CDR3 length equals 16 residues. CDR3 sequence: CASSQYRSSLREEQFF. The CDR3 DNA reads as TGTGCCAGCAGCCAATACAGGTCGTCGCTTCGGGAGGAGCAGTTCTTC.

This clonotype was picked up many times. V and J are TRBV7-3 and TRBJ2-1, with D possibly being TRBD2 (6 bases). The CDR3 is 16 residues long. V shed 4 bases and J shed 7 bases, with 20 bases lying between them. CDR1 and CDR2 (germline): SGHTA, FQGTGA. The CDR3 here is CASSSWAGTLNNEQFF. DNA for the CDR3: TGTGCCAGCAGCTCCTGGGCCGGGACTCTCAATAATGAGCAGTTCTTC.

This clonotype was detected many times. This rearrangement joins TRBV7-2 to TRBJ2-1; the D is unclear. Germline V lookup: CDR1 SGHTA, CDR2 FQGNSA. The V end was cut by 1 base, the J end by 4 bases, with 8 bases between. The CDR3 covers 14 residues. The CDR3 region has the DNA TGTGCCAGCAGCTTAGTCTCACCATACAATGAGCAGTTCTTC. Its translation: CASSLVSPYNEQFF.